This is a list of T cell receptor beta chains from one sample in a study of T cell responses to AZD1222 COVID-19 vaccine. Method: immunoSEQ multiplex PCR; TCRdb's copy keeps in-frame clones and lacks some. This table holds 180,000 or so clones, approximately 89% found once. Sequences were derived from peripheral blood, sampled 28 days after the second AZD1222 dose. The receptor set was obtained from an adult who received the AZD1222 COVID-19 vaccine. CDR3s include the opening cysteine and the closing phenylalanine or tryptophan. D genes are given only for firm matches. Size is stated for part of the rows, as once, few or many counts, or as a class when the clone is expanded.

>TRBJ2-2|TRBV24-1|-|-
TGTGCCACCGGGGAAACAACCGGGGAGCTGTTTTTT
CATGETTGELFF
>TRBJ2-6|TRBV6-2/TRBV6-3|-|-
TGTGCCAGCAGTTATCCGCTCCTCTCTGGGGCCAACGTCCTGACTTTC
CASSYPLLSGANVLTF
>TRBJ2-3|TRBV6-1|once|TRBD1
TGTGCCAGCAGTGAAGGGACAGGACCAGATACGCAGTATTTT
CASSEGTGPDTQYF
>TRBJ2-3|TRBV6-1|-|-
TGTGCCAGCAGTGAAATGAGCGGGCGCCGCACAGATACGCAGTATTTT
CASSEMSGRRTDTQYF
>TRBJ1-4|TRBV5-1|-|-
TGCGCCAGCAGCTTGGCCAAGTGGTCACTTGACGAAAAACTGTTTTTT
CASSLAKWSLDEKLFF
>TRBJ2-4|TRBV2|-|TRBD2
TGTGCCAGCATTCCCGGACTAGCGGACTTTAAGTTAGCCAAAAACATTCAGTACTTC
CASIPGLADFKLAKNIQYF
>TRBJ1-4|TRBV6-5|-|TRBD1
TGTGCCAGCAAGCCGGGACAGGGATTTGAAAAACTGTTTTTT
CASKPGQGFEKLFF
>TRBJ2-7|TRBV10-3|-|-
TGTGCCATCAGTGAACCGGGACAAGCCTACGAGCAGTACTTC
CAISEPGQAYEQYF
>TRBJ1-4|TRBV5-4|once|TRBD1
TGTGCCAGCAGCTTGGGGTCGACAGGGGGTGAAAAACTGTTTTTT
CASSLGSTGGEKLFF
>TRBJ1-4|TRBV6-5|-|-
TGTGCCACACACGGGGAGGGTGAAAAACTGTTTTTT
CATHGEGEKLFF
>TRBJ1-2|TRBV9|once|-
TGTGCCAGCAGCCTTAGGGTTGGTGGCTACACCTTC
CASSLRVGGYTF
>TRBJ2-1|TRBV15|-|TRBD1
TGTGCCACCAGCGGCCGGACAGGGGCGGCCCTCTACAATGAGCAGTTCTTC
CATSGRTGAALYNEQFF
>TRBJ1-3|TRBV11-2|-|-
TGTGCCAGCCGAAAACAGGGCTACGGAAACACCATATATTTT
CASRKQGYGNTIYF
>TRBJ2-2|TRBV6-5|-|-
TGTGCCAGCAGTTACAGGGGTGAGAGCACCGGGGAGCTGTTTTTT
CASSYRGESTGELFF
>TRBJ1-1|TRBV3-1/TRBV3-2|-|-
TGTGCCAACCTCCCCAAGATGAACACTGAAGCTTTCTTT
CANLPKMNTEAFF
>TRBJ1-2|TRBV19|-|TRBD1
TGTGCCAGTACCCCCTCCCATAGTACAGGGGGCGTTTACTATGGCTACACCTTC
CASTPSHSTGGVYYGYTF
>TRBJ2-3|TRBV2|once|TRBD2
TGTGCCAGCACCCTTGACTGGGGAGGGCCTAGTGACACAGATACGCAGTATTTT
CASTLDWGGPSDTDTQYF
>TRBJ2-7|TRBV7-2|-|-
TGTGCCAGCAGCCGAAGAGGCTCCTACGAGCAGTACTTC
CASSRRGSYEQYF
>TRBJ2-3|TRBV9|-|-
TGTGCCAGCAGCGTATTTACTAGGACAGATACGCAGTATTTT
CASSVFTRTDTQYF
>TRBJ2-7|TRBV2|-|TRBD2
TGTGCCAGCAGCCGACTAGCGGGAGTCTACGAGCAGTACTTC
CASSRLAGVYEQYF
>TRBJ2-1|TRBV5-1|-|TRBD2
TGCGCCAGCAGCCATCCTCTCCGCGGGAGTTACAATGAGCAGTTCTTC
CASSHPLRGSYNEQFF
>TRBJ2-1|TRBV29-1|few|TRBD2
TGCAGCGTCCTTACTTATCACCTAGCGGGCGAGCAGTTCTTC
CSVLTYHLAGEQFF
>TRBJ2-1|TRBV7-8|-|TRBD2
TGTGCCAGCAGCAGAAATAGCGGGAGCGGGTACAATGAGCAGTTCTTC
CASSRNSGSGYNEQFF
>TRBJ1-1|TRBV13|-|-
TGTGCCAGCAGCCGGTCTGGACAGCGGGCTTTCTTT
CASSRSGQRAFF
>TRBJ2-3|TRBV5-6|-|-
TGTGCCAGCAGCTGGGCCCGGGACTTCCCGCTCTGGGATACGCAGTATTTT
CASSWARDFPLWDTQYF
>TRBJ1-6|TRBV19|-|TRBD1
TGTGCCAGTAGATTAGGACAGGATAATTCACCCCTCCACTTT
CASRLGQDNSPLHF
>TRBJ2-1|TRBV15|-|-
TGTGCCACCAGCAGAGATGGGACCCAGGGAGGAGCGGCGACCTACAATGAGCAGTTCTTC
CATSRDGTQGGAATYNEQFF
>TRBJ1-5|TRBV21-1|-|-
TGTGCCAGCAGCAAAGTCGAGGAACAGGGTCCTCAACAGCCCCAGCATTTT
CASSKVEEQGPQQPQHF
>TRBJ1-2|TRBV6-1|-|-
TGTGCCAGCAGTGAAGCCTGGACGGGCTATGGCTACACCTTC
CASSEAWTGYGYTF
>TRBJ2-5|TRBV9|-|-
TGTGCCAGCAGCGACGGGACTTGGGGGATGGAGACCCAGTACTTC
CASSDGTWGMETQYF
>TRBJ2-1|TRBV29-1|-|TRBD2
TGCAGCGTTGCCCGCCGACTAGCAGTTGACAATGAGCAGTTCTTC
CSVARRLAVDNEQFF
>TRBJ1-4|TRBV27|-|-
TGTGCCAGCAGGGCTCGGACAACTAATGAAAAACTGTTTTTT
CASRARTTNEKLFF
>TRBJ1-2|TRBV6-2/TRBV6-3|-|-
TGTGCCAGCAGTAAATCGGACCTCCCCTACACCTTC
CASSKSDLPYTF
>TRBJ2-1|TRBV5-1|-|-
TGCGCCAGCAGCTTCGGGACTCAGTACAATGAGCAGTTCTTC
CASSFGTQYNEQFF
>TRBJ2-7|TRBV6-5|-|TRBD2
TGTGCCAGCAGTTACCCGACTAGCTTCCGAAGAAGGGAGCAGTACTTC
CASSYPTSFRRREQYF
>TRBJ2-7|TRBV6-5|-|TRBD1
TGTGCCAGCGGCCATTCCGGGACAGGGTCCGAGCAGTACTTC
CASGHSGTGSEQYF
>TRBJ1-1|TRBV5-5|-|-
TGTGCCAGCAGCTTAACTGAAGCTTTCTTT
CASSLTEAFF
>TRBJ1-3|TRBV19|-|-
TGTGCCAGTAATGACAGGCGAAACACCATATATTTT
CASNDRRNTIYF
>TRBJ2-1|TRBV19|-|TRBD2
TGTGCCAGTAGATATTCTAGCGGGAGGGTACTTTACAATGAGCAGTTCTTC
CASRYSSGRVLYNEQFF
>TRBJ1-5|TRBV6-5|-|-
TGTGCCAGCAGGGAGGGGAGTAGCAATCAGCCCCAGCATTTT
CASREGSSNQPQHF
>TRBJ2-1|TRBV5-4|-|-
TGTGCCAGCAGCTGGTGGGAGTACAATGAGCAGTTCTTC
CASSWWEYNEQFF
>TRBJ2-3|TRBV7-9|-|TRBD2
TGTGCCAGCAGCTCCCCGAGGGTAGCGGGGCCCACAGATACGCAGTATTTT
CASSSPRVAGPTDTQYF
>TRBJ1-6|TRBV6-2/TRBV6-3|-|-
TGTGCCAGCAGTTACTCGATGATTGCCCGCAATTCACCCCTCCACTTT
CASSYSMIARNSPLHF
>TRBJ2-3|TRBV12-3/TRBV12-4|few|-
TGTGCCAGCAGTTACCTCACAGATACGCAGTATTTT
CASSYLTDTQYF
>TRBJ2-5|TRBV18|-|-
TGTGCCAGCTCACCTCCTACAGGGAGTAAGGAGACCCAGTACTTC
CASSPPTGSKETQYF
>TRBJ1-4|TRBV11-3|-|TRBD1
TGTGCCAGCAGCTTAGGGGGGACAGGTAGGAACTATCGGGAAAAACTGTTTTTT
CASSLGGTGRNYREKLFF
>TRBJ1-1|TRBV6-2/TRBV6-3|-|-
TGTGCCAGCACCCCCGCCTCTCCGGTAAAGAACACTGAAGCTTTCTTT
CASTPASPVKNTEAFF
>TRBJ1-2|TRBV4-1|-|-
TGCGCCAGCAGCCAAGATTTAGGGGTGGGAGATGGCTACACCTTC
CASSQDLGVGDGYTF
>TRBJ1-3|TRBV30|once|-
TGTGCCGTGGCATCTGGAAACACCATATATTTT
CAVASGNTIYF